Listed here is a single T cell receptor (beta chain). Its antigen is still unknown. Some clones are missing from TCRdb's copy, which holds only in-frame ones; the method was immunoSEQ multiplex PCR. The table has about 25,000 clones, roughly 91% seen once. The record originates from a study of glioma-infiltrating T cells after dendritic cell vaccination. Documented time point: after dendritic cell vaccination, including at tumor progression/relapse. General study results and limits: Survival was not directly related to TCR clonality in these patients.

The receptor comes from a human donor with glioblastoma. The specimen was blood, collected after dendritic cell vaccination.

The CDR3 loop reads CASSLGGLAGGGSYEQYF. Written as DNA, the CDR3 is TGCGCCAGCAGCTTGGGGGGACTAGCGGGAGGAGGTTCCTACGAGCAGTACTTC. The chain uses TRBV5-1 and TRBJ2-7, with 15 bases identical to TRBD2. This CDR3 region has 18 residues. The V gene end was trimmed by 0 bases and the J gene end by 1 base; junction bases not matched to a gene: 5. Germline values: CDR1 SGHRS, CDR2 YFSETQ.